This is a list of T cell receptor beta chains from one sample in a study of T cells in Graves' hyperthyroidism and ophthalmopathy. TCRdb reprocessed the multiplex PCR reads via MiXCR and lists one record per CDR3 protein. The data contain about 270,000 distinct CDR3 sequences, 13% to 15% of them singletons. Sequenced: blood. Source of these receptors: a woman aged 45-60 years with Graves' hyperthyroidism that later progressed to Graves' ophthalmopathy. CDR3s include the opening cysteine and the closing phenylalanine or tryptophan. The D gene is left open where the match is weak. Expanded clones get a size class; other rows say once, few or many, or leave the size out.

J | V | size | D | CDR3 | DNA
TRBJ2-3 | TRBV5-1 | few | NA | CASSLDREGDTQYF | TGCGCCAGCAGCTTGGACAGGGAGGGGGATACGCAGTATTTT
TRBJ2-1 | TRBV5-1 | few | NA | CASSLVGTSSYNEQFF | TGCGCCAGCAGCTTGGTGGGCACGAGCTCCTACAATGAGCAGTTCTTC
TRBJ2-2 | TRBV5-1 | many | TRBD1 | CASSYMTGQGTGELFF | TGCGCCAGCAGCTATATGACAGGGCAAGGCACCGGGGAGCTGTTTTTT
TRBJ2-1 | TRBV19 | NA | TRBD2 | CASSPTYTAGPYYNEQFF | TGTGCCAGTAGTCCAACCTATACAGCGGGACCTTACTACAATGAGCAGTTCTTC
TRBJ1-1 | TRBV15 | NA | NA | CATSRGGGAGRDTEAFF | TGTGCCACCAGCAGAGGGGGCGGGGCAGGGAGGGACACTGAAGCTTTCTTT
TRBJ1-2 | TRBV18 | many | NA | CASSEYGANYGYTF | TGTGCCAGCTCAGAGTACGGCGCTAACTATGGCTACACCTTC
TRBJ1-1 | TRBV3-1 | NA | NA | CASSQGGSRTEAFF | TGTGCCAGCAGCCAAGGTGGGAGTAGAACTGAAGCTTTCTTT
TRBJ2-4 | TRBV5-1 | few | NA | CASSLSAGTKNIQYF | TGCGCCAGCAGCCTTTCAGCCGGGACCAAAAACATTCAGTACTTC
TRBJ2-1 | TRBV20-1 | many | TRBD2 | CSASSLAGSSYNEQFF | TGCAGTGCTAGCTCACTAGCGGGGAGCTCCTACAATGAGCAGTTCTTC
TRBJ2-1 | TRBV11-3 | many | NA | CASSLRVIDEQFF | TGTGCCAGCAGCTTAAGGGTTATCGATGAGCAGTTCTTC
TRBJ2-5 | TRBV7-2 | NA | TRBD2 | CASSSSSGGAETQYF | TGTGCCAGCAGCTCATCTAGCGGGGGGGCAGAGACCCAGTACTTC
TRBJ2-3 | TRBV3-1 | many | NA | CASSQAPADTQYF | TGTGCCAGCAGCCAAGCCCCCGCAGATACGCAGTATTTT
TRBJ2-1 | TRBV7-9 | NA | TRBD2 | CASSGTGTSGRGEQFF | TGTGCCAGCAGCGGGACCGGGACTAGCGGGAGGGGTGAGCAGTTCTTC